These 18 T cell receptor beta chains came from one sample sequenced in a study of T cells in Graves' hyperthyroidism and ophthalmopathy. Using RNA transcripts as the source, TCR beta CDR3 regions were amplified. Researchers ran a first-round RT-PCR on the TCR CDR3 using the HTBI primer set. TCRdb analysed the multiplex PCR reads with MiXCR anew, one entry per CDR3 protein. The data contain 400,000 to 600,000 distinct CDR3 sequences, roughly 20% of them seen just once; the ten biggest clones take up approximately 25%. The sample was blood. Receptors were obtained from a man aged 18 to 30 with Graves' hyperthyroidism.

This clonotype was seen once. The chain employs TRBV12-3 or TRBV12-4 and TRBJ2-7; tentatively, D is TRBD1 (6 bases). V was trimmed by 2 bases and J by 7 bases, leaving 21 bases between them. The CDR3 contains 16 residues. The CDR3 bases are TGTGCCAGCAGTTTATCCCTCGGACAGAGCTCGGGGGAGCAGTACTTC. Protein: CASSLSLGQSSGEQYF.

This clonotype occurred many times. The chain carries TRBV28 and TRBJ2-2; perhaps TRBD1 as D (7 bases). V was cut by 7 bases and J by 5 bases, with 14 bases left in between. CDR1 is MDHEN, CDR2 SYDVKM, per germline. The CDR3 loop spans 14 amino acids. The CDR3 region is CASKEGALTGELFF. As DNA, the CDR3 is TGTGCCAGCAAGGAGGGGGCATTAACCGGGGAGCTGTTTTTT.

This clonotype was recorded many times. This sequence joins TRBV11-2 and TRBJ2-7; the D is unclear. Looked up from germline, CDR1 is SGHAT and CDR2 is FQNNGV. The CDR3 has 13 residues. The ends were cut back, 2 bases at V and 1 base at J, with 6 bases in the middle. The CDR3 sequence is CASSLSNSYEQYF. CDR3 in DNA: TGTGCCAGCAGCTTAAGTAATTCCTACGAGCAGTACTTC.

This clonotype showed up many times. This chain uses TRBV5-1 with TRBJ1-1; weak D call: TRBD1 (6 bases). Trimming stripped 4 bases from V and 1 base from J, with 11 bases between. Per the germline V gene, CDR1 is SGHRS and CDR2 is YFSETQ. The CDR3 runs to 14 residues. The CDR3 sequence: CASSGQSRNTEAFF. CDR3 DNA sequence: TGCGCCAGCAGCGGACAGAGTAGGAACACTGAAGCTTTCTTT.

This clonotype appeared once. The rearrangement links TRBV12-3 or TRBV12-4 to TRBJ1-5; 8 bases fit TRBD1. CDR3 length equals 14 residues. V was pared by 5 bases and J by 7 bases, with 7 bases of the junction left unmatched. The CDR3 spells CASSVDRVLQPQHF. CDR3 nucleotides: TGTGCCAGCAGTGTGGACAGGGTGTTACAGCCCCAGCATTTT.

This clonotype has a count of ten or more. The chain has TRBV6-5 and TRBJ2-7, with 7 bases that match TRBD1. The CDR3 is 15 amino acids. V dropped 0 bases and J dropped 4; count of bases not matched to a gene: 6. Germline V gene data show CDR1 as MNHEY and CDR2 as SVGAGI. Here the CDR3 DNA reads TGTGCCAGCAGTTACTCTCGACAGGGAACTTACGAGCAGTACTTC. It specifies CASSYSRQGTYEQYF.

In this sample, this clonotype turned up a few times. The J gene is TRBJ2-7, the V gene TRBV28; D possibly matches TRBD1 or TRBD2 (5 bases each). Germline CDR1 is MDHEN and CDR2 is SYDVKM. Trimming shortened V by 3 bases and J by 0 bases, and 12 bases separated the two germline ends. This CDR3 contains 15 residues. As DNA, the CDR3 is TGTGCCAGCAGTTTTAGGGACGCGCGCTCCTACGAGCAGTACTTC. It yields the protein CASSFRDARSYEQYF.

This clonotype has a count of ten or more. V and J are TRBV5-1 and TRBJ2-5; D remains ambiguous. This CDR3 contains 15 residues. The V gene's germline CDR1 is SGHRS and CDR2 YFSETQ. V shed 4 bases and J shed 5 bases, with 18 bases lying between them. The CDR3 spells CASSTDSSPSETQYF. The CDR3 DNA follows: TGCGCCAGCAGCACCGACTCATCCCCTAGTGAGACCCAGTACTTC.

This clonotype was observed at least ten times. The V and J genes are TRBV30 and TRBJ1-2; no definite D call. Germline CDR1 is GTSNPN and CDR2 is SVGIG (reference sequence). The CDR3 loop spans 15 amino acids. Trimming cost V 3 bases and J 5 bases, with 19 bases left between them. CDR3 in amino acids: CAWRSGSTSVYGYTF. The CDR3 DNA sequence: TGTGCCTGGAGGTCAGGCTCAACTTCAGTTTATGGCTACACCTTC.

Remarks on this clonotype: Possible read error: a much larger clone is one base away. CDR3 DNA: TGCAGCGTCATCCCCCTGACCGGGTCCGGGGCCAACGTCCTGACTTTC. This gives the protein CSVIPLTGSGANVLTF. The gene calls are TRBV29-1 and TRBJ2-6; D is undetermined. This CDR3 region has 16 residues. The germline gives CDR1 SQVTM, CDR2 ANQGSEA. Trimming took off 6 bases at V and 4 bases at J, with 19 bases between the two ends.

This clonotype was observed a single time. V and J are TRBV28 and TRBJ1-2; D ambiguous. CDR1 and CDR2 (germline): MDHEN, SYDVKM. The CDR3 covers 14 residues. Trimming took 0 bases from V and 1 from J, leaving 6 bases between them. CDR3 protein: CASSLWENNYGYTF. The CDR3 nucleotides are TGTGCCAGCAGTTTATGGGAAAATAACTATGGCTACACCTTC.

Ten or more counts support this clonotype. The rearrangement joins TRBV11-1 to TRBJ1-1; tentative D call: TRBD1 (5 bases). Per germline, CDR1 SGHAT and CDR2 FQDESV (reference sequence). This CDR3 has 17 residues. Trimming left V 3 bases short and J 1 base short, with 18 bases between. The DNA of the CDR3 is TGTGCCAGCAGCTTTGATGTACAGGACACAAGGAACACTGAAGCTTTCTTT. Protein: CASSFDVQDTRNTEAFF.

The CDR3: CSATLTSEETQYF. CDR3 sequence (DNA): TGCAGTGCTACCTTAACCTCCGAAGAGACCCAGTACTTC. The rearrangement links TRBV20-1 to TRBJ2-5; D remains ambiguous. Trimming removed 4 bases from V and 3 bases from J, with 12 bases in between. Germline values: CDR1 DFQATT, CDR2 SNEGSKA (reference sequence). The CDR3 consists of 13 residues.

This clonotype was counted a few times. The gene calls are TRBV11-2 and TRBJ2-5; no definite D call. V was trimmed by 3 bases and J by 5 bases, leaving 13 bases between them. CDR1 and CDR2 (germline): SGHAT, FQNNGV. The CDR3 extends over 14 amino acids. The CDR3 coding sequence is TGTGCCAGCAGCTTTGGCGGATACCCGGAGACCCAGTACTTC. This codes for CASSFGGYPETQYF.

In its sample, this clonotype was seen a few times. This chain connects TRBV20-1 to TRBJ1-2; tentatively, D is TRBD1 (6 bases). In germline, CDR1 is DFQATT, CDR2 SNEGSKA (reference sequence). The CDR3 runs 16 residues. Trimming stripped 0 bases from V and 3 bases from J, with 17 bases between. The CDR3 loop reads CSARDMSRRGDYGYTF. CDR3 DNA sequence: TGCAGTGCTAGAGATATGAGCAGGAGGGGGGACTATGGCTACACCTTC.

This clonotype was observed many times. The rearrangement joins TRBV7-3 to TRBJ1-1; a weak D match, TRBD1 (5 bases). The CDR3 sequence is 14 residues long. CDR1 SGHTA and CDR2 FQGTGA come from the germline V gene. Trimming stripped 4 bases from V and 3 bases from J, with 12 bases between. For the CDR3, the DNA is TGTGCCAGCAGCTCAGTTGGGGCCTACACTGAAGCTTTCTTT. This gives the protein CASSSVGAYTEAFF.

This clonotype appeared many times. This rearrangement joins TRBV12-3 or TRBV12-4 to TRBJ2-4; the D is unclear. The CDR3 length is 13 residues. Deletions cut 1 base from V and 9 bases from J, with 10 bases between. The CDR3 bases are TGTGCCAGCAGTTTAGACTCCCTTCTCATTCAGTACTTC. Translation: CASSLDSLLIQYF.

This clonotype came up many times. The CDR3 protein is CSARAGQGPNQPQHF. Written as DNA, the CDR3 is TGCAGTGCTAGAGCAGGACAGGGACCAAATCAGCCCCAGCATTTT. V and J are TRBV20-1 and TRBJ1-5; TRBD1 agrees at 8 bases. CDR1 and CDR2 (germline): DFQATT, SNEGSKA (reference sequence). This CDR3 contains 15 residues. After removal of 1 base from V and 4 bases from J, the junction contained 6 bases not matched to a gene.